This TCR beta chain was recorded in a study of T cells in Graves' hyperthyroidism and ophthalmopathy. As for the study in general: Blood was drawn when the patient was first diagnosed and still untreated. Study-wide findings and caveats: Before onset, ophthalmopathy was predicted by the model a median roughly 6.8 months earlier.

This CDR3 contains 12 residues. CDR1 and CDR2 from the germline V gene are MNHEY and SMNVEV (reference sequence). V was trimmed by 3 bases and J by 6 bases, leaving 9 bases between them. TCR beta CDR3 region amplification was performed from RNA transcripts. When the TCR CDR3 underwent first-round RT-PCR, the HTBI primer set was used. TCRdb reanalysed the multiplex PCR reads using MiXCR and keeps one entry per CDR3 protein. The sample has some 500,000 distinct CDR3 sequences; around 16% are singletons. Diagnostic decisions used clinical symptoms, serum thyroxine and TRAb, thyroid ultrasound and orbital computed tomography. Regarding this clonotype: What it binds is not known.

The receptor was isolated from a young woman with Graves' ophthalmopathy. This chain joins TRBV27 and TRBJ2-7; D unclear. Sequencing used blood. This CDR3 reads CASSFGAGEQYF. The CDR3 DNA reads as TGTGCCAGCAGTTTTGGTGCCGGCGAGCAGTACTTC.